This T cell receptor (beta chain) is from a study of metastatic and nonmetastatic thyroid tumors. Whole-study results and caveats: Compared with benign nodules, malignant thyroid tumors were reported to have significantly higher TCR beta diversity in both blood and tumor.

Using MiXCR, TCRdb re-called clones from the PCR reads. Of approximately 17,000 clones listed, roughly 25% are singletons. Trimming took 8 bases from V and 4 from J; bases not matched to a gene: 5. The CDR3 is 13 residues long. Looked up from germline, CDR1 is MNHNS and CDR2 is SASEGT. This clone ranks as medium-sized. What it recognizes is unknown. Thyroid surgery was performed in patients who had received no treatment beforehand. The chain has TRBV6-1 and TRBJ2-3, with 8 nucleotides matching TRBD2. The sample was blood. The origin of this receptor is a male donor with papillary thyroid cancer or a benign thyroid nodule (not recorded which). Some clones in this sample may be carry-over from other donors' samples. The CDR3 DNA is TGTGCCAGCGGTAGGACTAGCCCAGATACGCAGTATTTT. Translated: CASGRTSPDTQYF.